This T cell receptor beta chain appears in the sequencing data of a study of blood T cell repertoires in COVID-19. Across the study: COVID-19 samples from acute and convalescent phases originated in the United States, Italy and Spain. From T cells, B-cell-depleted T cells, or PBMCs came the material, which was cDNA or gDNA.

The ends were cut back, 0 bases at V and 4 bases at J, with 11 bases in the middle. CDR1 and CDR2 from the germline V gene are SGHRS and YFSETQ. The CDR3 runs 15 residues. In the authors' methods: Amplification from reference gene primers served as the basis for estimated nucleated cell counts. Assay used: immunoSEQ multiplex PCR; TCRdb lists only in-frame clones, some missing. V and J calls and clone size come straight from that table; D and trimming were deduced from the DNA. Seen here are 90,000 to 100,000 clones, about 80% observed once, and the top ten hold approximately 6.8%. This clone showed up just once.

Specimen: peripheral blood. This TCR was recovered from a man aged 60 to 75 with acute or convalescent COVID-19. The chain combines TRBV5-1 with TRBJ2-1; no firm D call. The CDR3 loop is CASSLDGGEYNEQFF. The CDR3 DNA sequence: TGCGCCAGCAGCTTGGACGGCGGTGAATACAATGAGCAGTTCTTC.